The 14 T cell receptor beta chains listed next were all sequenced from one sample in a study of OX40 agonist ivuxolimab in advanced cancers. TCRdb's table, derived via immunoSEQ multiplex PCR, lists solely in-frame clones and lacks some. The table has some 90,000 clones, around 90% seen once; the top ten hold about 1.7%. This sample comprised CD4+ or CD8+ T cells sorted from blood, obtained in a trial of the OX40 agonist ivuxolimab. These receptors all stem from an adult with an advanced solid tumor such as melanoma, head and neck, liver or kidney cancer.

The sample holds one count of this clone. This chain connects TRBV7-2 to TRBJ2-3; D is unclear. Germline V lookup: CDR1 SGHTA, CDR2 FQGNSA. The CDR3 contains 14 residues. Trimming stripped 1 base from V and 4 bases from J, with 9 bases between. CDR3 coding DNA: TGTGCCAGCAGCTTAGATTCGGGCCCAGATACGCAGTATTTT. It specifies CASSLDSGPDTQYF.

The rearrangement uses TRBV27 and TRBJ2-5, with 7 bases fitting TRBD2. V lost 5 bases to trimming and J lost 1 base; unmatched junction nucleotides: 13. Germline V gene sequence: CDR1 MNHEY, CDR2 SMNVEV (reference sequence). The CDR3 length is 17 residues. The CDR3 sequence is CASSRPGASGTQETQYF. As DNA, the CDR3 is TGTGCCAGCAGTCGCCCCGGGGCTAGCGGCACCCAAGAGACCCAGTACTTC.

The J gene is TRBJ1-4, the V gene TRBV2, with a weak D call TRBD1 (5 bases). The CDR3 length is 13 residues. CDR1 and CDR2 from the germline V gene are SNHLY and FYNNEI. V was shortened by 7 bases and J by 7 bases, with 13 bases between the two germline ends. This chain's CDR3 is CASNTGGSEKLFF. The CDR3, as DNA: TGTGCCAGCAACACTGGGGGGAGTGAAAAACTGTTTTTT.

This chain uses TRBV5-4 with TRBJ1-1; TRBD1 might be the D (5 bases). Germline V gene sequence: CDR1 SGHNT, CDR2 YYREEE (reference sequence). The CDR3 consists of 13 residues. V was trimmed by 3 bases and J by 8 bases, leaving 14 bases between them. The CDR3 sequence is CASSSWGGREAFF. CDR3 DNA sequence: TGTGCCAGCAGCTCATGGGGGGGAAGAGAAGCTTTCTTT.

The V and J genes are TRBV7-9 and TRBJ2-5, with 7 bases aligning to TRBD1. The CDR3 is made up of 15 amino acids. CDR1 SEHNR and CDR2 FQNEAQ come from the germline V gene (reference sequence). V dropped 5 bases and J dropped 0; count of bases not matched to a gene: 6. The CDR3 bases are TGTGCCAGCAGCCTACTACAGGGGAACCAAGAGACCCAGTACTTC. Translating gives CASSLLQGNQETQYF.

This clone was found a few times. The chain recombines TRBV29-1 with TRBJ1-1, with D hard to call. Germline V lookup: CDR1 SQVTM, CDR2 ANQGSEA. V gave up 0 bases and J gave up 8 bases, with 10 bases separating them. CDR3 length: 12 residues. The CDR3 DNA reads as TGCAGCGTTGAAGATCTCAGGAGCGAAGCTTTCTTT. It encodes CSVEDLRSEAFF.

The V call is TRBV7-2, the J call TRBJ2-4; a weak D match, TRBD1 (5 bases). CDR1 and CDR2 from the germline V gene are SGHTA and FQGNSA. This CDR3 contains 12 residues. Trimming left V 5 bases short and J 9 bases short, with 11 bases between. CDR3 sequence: CASSNRWGIQYF. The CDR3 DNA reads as TGTGCCAGCAGCAACAGGTGGGGCATTCAGTACTTC.

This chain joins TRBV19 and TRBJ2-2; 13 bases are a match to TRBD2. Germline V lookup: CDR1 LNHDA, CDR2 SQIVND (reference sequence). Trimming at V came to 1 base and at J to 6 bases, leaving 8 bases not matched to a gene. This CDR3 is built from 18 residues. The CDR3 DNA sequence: TGTGCCAGTAGTATAGGCCCAACTAGCGGGAGGGCCCCCGGGGAGCTGTTTTTT. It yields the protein CASSIGPTSGRAPGELFF.

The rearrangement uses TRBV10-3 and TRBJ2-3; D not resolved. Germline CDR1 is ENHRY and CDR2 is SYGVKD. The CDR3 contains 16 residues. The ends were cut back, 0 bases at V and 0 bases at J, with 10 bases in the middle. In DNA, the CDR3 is TGTGCCATCAGTGAGTCGGGCATCTCTAGCACAGATACGCAGTATTTT. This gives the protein CAISESGISSTDTQYF.

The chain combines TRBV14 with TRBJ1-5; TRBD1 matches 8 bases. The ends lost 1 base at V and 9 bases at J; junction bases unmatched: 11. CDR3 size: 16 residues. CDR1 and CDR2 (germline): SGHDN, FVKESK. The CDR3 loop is CASSQGVGQAPRPQHF. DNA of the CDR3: TGTGCCAGCAGCCAAGGGGTGGGACAGGCACCAAGGCCCCAGCATTTT.

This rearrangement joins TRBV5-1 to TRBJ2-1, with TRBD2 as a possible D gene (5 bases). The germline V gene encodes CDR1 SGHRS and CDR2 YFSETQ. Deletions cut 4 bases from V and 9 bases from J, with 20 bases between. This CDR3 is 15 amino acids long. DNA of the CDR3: TGCGCCAGCAGCCTCACGATTTCGAGGGCCTCTGAGCAGTTCTTC. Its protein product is CASSLTISRASEQFF.

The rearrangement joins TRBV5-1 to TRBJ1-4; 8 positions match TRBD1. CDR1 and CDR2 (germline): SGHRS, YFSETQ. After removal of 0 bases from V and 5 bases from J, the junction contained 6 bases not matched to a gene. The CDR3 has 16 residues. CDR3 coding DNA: TGCGCCAGCAGCTTGGGGGGACAGGTTCTAAATGAAAAACTGTTTTTT. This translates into CASSLGGQVLNEKLFF.

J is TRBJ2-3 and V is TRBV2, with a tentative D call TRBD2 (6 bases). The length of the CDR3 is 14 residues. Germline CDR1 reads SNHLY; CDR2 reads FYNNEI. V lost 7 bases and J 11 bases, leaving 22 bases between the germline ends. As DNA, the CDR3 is TGTGCCAGCACCCCCGGCGCGGTGTGGGGAGGGCAGTATTTT. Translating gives CASTPGAVWGGQYF.

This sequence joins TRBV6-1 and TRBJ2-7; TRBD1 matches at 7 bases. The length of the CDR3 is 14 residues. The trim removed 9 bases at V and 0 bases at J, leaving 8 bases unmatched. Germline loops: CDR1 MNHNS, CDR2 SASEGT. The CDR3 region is CASTTRQGSYEQYF. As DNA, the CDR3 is TGTGCCAGTACAACTCGACAGGGCTCCTACGAGCAGTACTTC.